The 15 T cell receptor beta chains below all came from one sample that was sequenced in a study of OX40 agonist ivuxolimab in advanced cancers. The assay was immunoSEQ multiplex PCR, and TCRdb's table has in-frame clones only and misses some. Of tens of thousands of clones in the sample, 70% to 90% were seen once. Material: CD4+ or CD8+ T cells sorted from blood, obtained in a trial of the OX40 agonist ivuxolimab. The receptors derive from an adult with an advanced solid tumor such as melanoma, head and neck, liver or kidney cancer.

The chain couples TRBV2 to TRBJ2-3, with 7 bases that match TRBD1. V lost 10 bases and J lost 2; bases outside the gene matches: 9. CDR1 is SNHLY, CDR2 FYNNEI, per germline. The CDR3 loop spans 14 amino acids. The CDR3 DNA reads TGTGCCAAGACAGGGACGGAAGTCACAGATACGCAGTATTTT. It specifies CAKTGTEVTDTQYF.

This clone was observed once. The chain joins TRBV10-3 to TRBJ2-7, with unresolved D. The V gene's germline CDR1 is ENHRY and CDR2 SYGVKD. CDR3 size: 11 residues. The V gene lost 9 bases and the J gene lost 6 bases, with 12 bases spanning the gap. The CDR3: CAISPGSEQYF. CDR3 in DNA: TGTGCCATATCCCCAGGAAGCGAGCAGTACTTC.

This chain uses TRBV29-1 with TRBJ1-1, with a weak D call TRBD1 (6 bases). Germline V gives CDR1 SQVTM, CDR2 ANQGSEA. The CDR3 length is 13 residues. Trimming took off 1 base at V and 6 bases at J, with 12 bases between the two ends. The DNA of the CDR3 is TGCAGCGTTGAAGGTCAGGGGAGGTCTGAAGCTTTCTTT. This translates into CSVEGQGRSEAFF.

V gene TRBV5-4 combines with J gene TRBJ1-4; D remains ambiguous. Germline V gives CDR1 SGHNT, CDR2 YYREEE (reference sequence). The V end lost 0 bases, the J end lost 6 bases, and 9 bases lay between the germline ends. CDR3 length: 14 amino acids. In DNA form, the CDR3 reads TGTGCCAGCAGCTTGGGGGCGGTGCATGAAAAACTGTTTTTT. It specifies CASSLGAVHEKLFF.

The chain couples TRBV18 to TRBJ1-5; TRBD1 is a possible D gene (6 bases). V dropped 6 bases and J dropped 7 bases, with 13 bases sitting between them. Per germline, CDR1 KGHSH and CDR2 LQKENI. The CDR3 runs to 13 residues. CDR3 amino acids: CASSAGVVQPQHF. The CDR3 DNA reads TGTGCCAGCTCGGCAGGGGTGGTACAGCCCCAGCATTTT. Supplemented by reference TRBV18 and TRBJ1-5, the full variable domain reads NAGVMQNPRHLVRRRGQEARLRCSPMKGHSHVYWYRQLPEEGLKFMVYLQKENIIDESGMPKERFSAEFPKEGPSILRIQQVVRGDSAAYFCASSAGVVQPQHFGDGTRLSIL.

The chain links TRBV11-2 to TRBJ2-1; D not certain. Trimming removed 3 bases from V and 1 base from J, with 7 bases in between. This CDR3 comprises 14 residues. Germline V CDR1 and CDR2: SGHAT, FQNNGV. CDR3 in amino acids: CASSFSNSYNEQFF. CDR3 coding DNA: TGTGCCAGCAGCTTTTCCAATTCCTACAATGAGCAGTTCTTC.

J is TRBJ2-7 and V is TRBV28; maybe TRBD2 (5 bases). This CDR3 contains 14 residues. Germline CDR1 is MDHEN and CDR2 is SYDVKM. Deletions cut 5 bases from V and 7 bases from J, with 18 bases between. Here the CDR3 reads CASSNDGNVGEQYF. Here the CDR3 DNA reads TGTGCCAGCAGTAATGACGGGAACGTAGGAGAGCAGTACTTC.

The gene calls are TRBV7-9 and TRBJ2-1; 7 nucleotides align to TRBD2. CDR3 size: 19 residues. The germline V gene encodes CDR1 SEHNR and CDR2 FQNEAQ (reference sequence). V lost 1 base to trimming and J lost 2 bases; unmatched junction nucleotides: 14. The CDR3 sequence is CASSLGVGSSGRTYNEQFF. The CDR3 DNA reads TGTGCCAGCAGCTTAGGGGTTGGGTCTAGCGGACGCACCTACAATGAGCAGTTCTTC.

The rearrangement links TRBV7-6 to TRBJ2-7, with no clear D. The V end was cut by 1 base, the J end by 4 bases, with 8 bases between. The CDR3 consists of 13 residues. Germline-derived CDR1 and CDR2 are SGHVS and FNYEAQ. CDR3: CASSLGTTYEQYF. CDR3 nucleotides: TGTGCCAGCAGCTTAGGGACCACTTACGAGCAGTACTTC. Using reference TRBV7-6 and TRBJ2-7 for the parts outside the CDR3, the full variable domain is GAGVSQSPRYKVTKRGQDVALRCDPISGHVSLYWYRQALGQGPEFLTYFNYEAQQDKSGLPNDRFSAERPEGSISTLTIQRTEQRDSAMYRCASSLGTTYEQYFGPGTRLTVT.

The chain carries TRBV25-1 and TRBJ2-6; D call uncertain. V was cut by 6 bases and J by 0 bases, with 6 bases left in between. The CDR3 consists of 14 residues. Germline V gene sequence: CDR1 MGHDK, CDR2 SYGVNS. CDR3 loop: CASSRNSGANVLTF. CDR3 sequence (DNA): TGTGCCAGCAGCCGGAACTCTGGGGCCAACGTCCTGACTTTC.

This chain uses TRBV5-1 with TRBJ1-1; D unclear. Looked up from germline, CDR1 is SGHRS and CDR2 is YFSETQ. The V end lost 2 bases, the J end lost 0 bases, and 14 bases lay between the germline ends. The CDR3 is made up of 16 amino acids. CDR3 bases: TGCGCCAGCAGCTTTGAGCCCGCCGGGATGAACACTGAAGCTTTCTTT. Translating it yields CASSFEPAGMNTEAFF. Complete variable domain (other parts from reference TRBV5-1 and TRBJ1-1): KAGVTQTPRYLIKTRGQQVTLSCSPISGHRSVSWYQQTPGQGLQFLFEYFSETQRNKGNFPGRFSGRQFSNSRSEMNVSTLELGDSALYLCASSFEPAGMNTEAFFGQGTRLTVV.

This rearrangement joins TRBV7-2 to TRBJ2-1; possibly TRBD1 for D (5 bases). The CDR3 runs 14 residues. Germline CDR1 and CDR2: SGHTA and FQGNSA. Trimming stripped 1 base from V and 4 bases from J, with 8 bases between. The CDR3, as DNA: TGTGCCAGCAGCTTAGATCCAGGGTACAATGAGCAGTTCTTC. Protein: CASSLDPGYNEQFF.

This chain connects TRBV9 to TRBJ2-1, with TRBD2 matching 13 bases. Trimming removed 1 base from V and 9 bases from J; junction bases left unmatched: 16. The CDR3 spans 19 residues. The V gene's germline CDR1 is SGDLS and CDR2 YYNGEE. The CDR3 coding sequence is TGTGCCAGCAGCGTATCGGGACAGGGGGGAACTAGCGGGAGGGGTGAGCAGTTCTTC. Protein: CASSVSGQGGTSGRGEQFF.

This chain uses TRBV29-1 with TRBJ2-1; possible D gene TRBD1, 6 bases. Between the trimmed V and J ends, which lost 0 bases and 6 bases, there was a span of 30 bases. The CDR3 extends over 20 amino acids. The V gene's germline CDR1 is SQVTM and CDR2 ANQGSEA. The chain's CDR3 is CSVEDGGQWRLHGRFNEQFF. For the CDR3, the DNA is TGCAGCGTTGAAGATGGGGGCCAATGGAGGCTTCACGGCCGTTTCAATGAGCAGTTCTTC.

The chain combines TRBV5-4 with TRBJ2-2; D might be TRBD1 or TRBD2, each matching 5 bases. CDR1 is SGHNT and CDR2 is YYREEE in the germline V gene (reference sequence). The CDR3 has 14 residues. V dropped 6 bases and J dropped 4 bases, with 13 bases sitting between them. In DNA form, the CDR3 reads TGTGCCAGCACCCCGGGACCGGGCACCGGGGAGCTGTTTTTT. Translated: CASTPGPGTGELFF.